This entry describes one T cell receptor beta chain. Germline CDR1 reads SGHRS; CDR2 reads YFSETQ. The CDR3 runs to 14 residues. Unmatched junction bases numbered 7, after V lost 2 bases and J lost 6 bases. These data are taken from a study of pediatric ulcerative colitis. Some clones are missing from TCRdb's copy, which holds only in-frame ones; the method was immunoSEQ multiplex PCR. The sample holds roughly 64,000 clones, approximately 87% seen once. Sequencing input: blood. This clonotype originated in a boy aged 5-17 years with severe ulcerative colitis. The chain combines TRBV5-1 with TRBJ2-7; 8 positions match TRBD1. CDR3 loop: CASSFGQGQVEQYF. CDR3 nucleotides: TGCGCCAGCAGCTTCGGACAGGGACAGGTCGAGCAGTACTTC.